This record looks at one T cell receptor (beta chain) sequence and its context. Other DNA sequences in the sample encode the same CDR3. This sample is part of a study of OX40 agonist ivuxolimab in advanced cancers. The CDR3 extends over 15 amino acids. Germline CDR1 SEHNR, CDR2 FQNEAQ (reference sequence). The V end lost 2 bases, the J end lost 1 base, and 8 bases lay between the germline ends. The table came from immunoSEQ multiplex PCR; TCRdb's copy has only in-frame clones and leaves some out. Altogether more than 75,000 clones are present, about 86% being singletons, with the ten largest covering approximately 0.99%.

V usage is TRBV7-9 and J usage is TRBJ2-2, with TRBD2 as a possible D gene (6 bases). The receptor was derived from an adult with an advanced solid tumor such as melanoma, head and neck, liver or kidney cancer. The specimen was CD4+ or CD8+ T cells sorted from blood, collected in a trial of the OX40 agonist ivuxolimab. The CDR3, as DNA: TGTGCCAGCAGCTTAATGGGGGGGAACACCGGGGAGCTGTTTTTT. Its translation is CASSLMGGNTGELFF.